The clone carrying this T cell receptor (beta chain) was detected ten times or more. Germline V gives CDR1 GTSNPN, CDR2 SVGIG (reference sequence). This CDR3 has 12 residues. V was cut by 3 bases and J by 6 bases, with 11 bases left in between. Scientists amplified the TCR beta CDR3 regions from RNA transcripts. Amplification began with first-round RT-PCR using HTBI primers, then second-round multiplex PCR was performed. One entry per CDR3 protein results from TCRdb running MiXCR on the multiplex PCR reads. The sample consists of 350,000 to 450,000 distinct CDR3 sequences, around a fifth of them appearing once. This record comes from a study of Graves' ophthalmopathy and Graves' hyperthyroidism. Being free of ophthalmopathy for 18 months of follow-up defined stable hyperthyroidism. The PBMCs originated from roughly 10 ml of fresh peripheral blood.

Sample: peripheral blood. The clonotype originates from a woman under 30 with stable Graves' hyperthyroidism. The rearrangement links TRBV30 to TRBJ1-1; D is unclear. CDR3 loop: CAWSPHRSEAFF. The CDR3 bases are TGTGCCTGGAGCCCACACAGATCTGAAGCTTTCTTT. Looking up the rest from reference TRBV30 and TRBJ1-1 gives the full variable domain: SQTIHQWPATLVQPVGSPLSLECTVEGTSNPNLYWYRQAAGRGLQLLFYSVGIGQISSEVPQNLSASRPQDRQFILSSKKLLLSDSGFYLCAWSPHRSEAFFGQGTRLTVV.